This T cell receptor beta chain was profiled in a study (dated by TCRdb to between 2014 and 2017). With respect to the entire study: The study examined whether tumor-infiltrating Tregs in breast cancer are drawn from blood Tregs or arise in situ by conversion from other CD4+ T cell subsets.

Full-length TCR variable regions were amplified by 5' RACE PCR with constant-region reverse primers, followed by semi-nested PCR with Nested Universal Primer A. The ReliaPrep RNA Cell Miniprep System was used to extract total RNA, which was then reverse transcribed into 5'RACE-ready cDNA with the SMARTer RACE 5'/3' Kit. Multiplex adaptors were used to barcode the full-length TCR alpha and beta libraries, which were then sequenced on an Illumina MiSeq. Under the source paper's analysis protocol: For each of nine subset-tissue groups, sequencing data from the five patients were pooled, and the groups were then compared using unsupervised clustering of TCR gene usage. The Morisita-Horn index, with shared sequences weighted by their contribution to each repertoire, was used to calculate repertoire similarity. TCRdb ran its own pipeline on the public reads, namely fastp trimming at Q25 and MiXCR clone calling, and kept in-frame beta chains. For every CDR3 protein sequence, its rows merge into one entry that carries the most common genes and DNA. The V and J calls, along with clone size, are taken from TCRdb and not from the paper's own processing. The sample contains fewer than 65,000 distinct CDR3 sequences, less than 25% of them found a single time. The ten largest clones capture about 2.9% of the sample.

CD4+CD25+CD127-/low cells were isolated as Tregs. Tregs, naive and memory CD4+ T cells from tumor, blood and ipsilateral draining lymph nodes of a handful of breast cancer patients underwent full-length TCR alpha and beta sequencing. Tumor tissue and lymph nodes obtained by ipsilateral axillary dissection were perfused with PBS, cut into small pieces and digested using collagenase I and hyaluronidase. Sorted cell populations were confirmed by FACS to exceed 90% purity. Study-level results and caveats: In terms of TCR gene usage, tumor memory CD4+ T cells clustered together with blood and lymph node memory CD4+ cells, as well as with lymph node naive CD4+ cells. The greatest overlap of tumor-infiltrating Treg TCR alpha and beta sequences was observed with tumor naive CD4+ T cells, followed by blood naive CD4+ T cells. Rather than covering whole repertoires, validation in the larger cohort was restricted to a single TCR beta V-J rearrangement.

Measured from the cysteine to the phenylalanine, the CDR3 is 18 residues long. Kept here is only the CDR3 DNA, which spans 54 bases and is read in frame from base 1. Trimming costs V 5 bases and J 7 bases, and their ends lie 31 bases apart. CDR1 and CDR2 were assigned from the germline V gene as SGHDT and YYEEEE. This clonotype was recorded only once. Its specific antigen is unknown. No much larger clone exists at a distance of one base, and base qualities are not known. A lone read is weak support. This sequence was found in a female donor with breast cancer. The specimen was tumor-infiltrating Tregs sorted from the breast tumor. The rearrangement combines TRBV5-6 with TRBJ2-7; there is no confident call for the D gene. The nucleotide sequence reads TGTGCCAGCAGTCTCGCCGCAAGCTTTACCGGGTTTCCCCGGGAGCAGTACTTC. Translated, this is CASSLAASFTGFPREQYF.